One and the same sample provided the 24 T cell receptor beta chains below, sequenced in a study of blood T cell repertoires in COVID-19. Only in-frame clones appear in the TCRdb table, and some are missing; sequencing was by immunoSEQ multiplex PCR. The table shows a few hundred thousand clones, with approximately 90% occurring only once. The specimen was peripheral blood. The receptor set was obtained from a man aged 18-30 years with active or convalescent COVID-19.

The genes are TRBV5-1 and TRBJ1-1, with 8 bases that match TRBD1. The CDR3 sequence is 16 residues long. V shed 7 bases, J shed 3 bases, and the junction held 14 bases outside the gene matches. Germline CDR1 SGHRS, CDR2 YFSETQ. The CDR3 protein is CASCRQGSVVDTEAFF. In nucleotides, the CDR3 is TGCGCCAGCTGCAGACAGGGGTCCGTCGTGGACACTGAAGCTTTCTTT.

The CDR3 sequence is CATSRGLATYNEQFF. The CDR3 DNA follows: TGTGCCACCAGCAGGGGACTAGCGACCTACAATGAGCAGTTCTTC. The chain links TRBV15 to TRBJ2-1, with TRBD2 matching over 10 bases. Germline CDR1 and CDR2: LNHNV and YYDKDF (reference sequence). This CDR3 has 15 amino acids. V shed 3 bases, J shed 2 bases, and the junction held 1 base outside the gene matches.

The CDR3 reads CASSSGYGYTF. CDR3 coding DNA: TGTGCCAGCAGTAGCGGCTATGGCTACACCTTC. J is TRBJ1-2 and V is TRBV12-3 or TRBV12-4; D is uncertain. V was clipped by 5 bases and J by 4 bases, with 5 bases between them. This CDR3 comprises 11 residues.

V is TRBV7-2 and J is TRBJ1-2, with a possible D match to TRBD1 (5 bases). The V gene lost 3 bases and the J gene lost 4 bases, with 24 bases spanning the gap. Germline CDR1 reads SGHTA; CDR2 reads FQGNSA. The length of the CDR3 is 18 residues. CDR3 DNA: TGTGCCAGCAGCTTGATTGGGGCCCCGAGCGGGGGGAGCTATGGCTACACCTTC. This encodes CASSLIGAPSGGSYGYTF. Full variable domain (rest looked up from reference TRBV7-2 and TRBJ1-2): GAGVSQSPSNKVTEKGKDVELRCDPISGHTALYWYRQSLGQGLEFLIYFQGNSAPDKSGLPSDRFSAERTGGSVSTLTIQRTQQEDSAVYLCASSLIGAPSGGSYGYTFGSGTRLTVV.

The chain recombines TRBV5-5 with TRBJ2-1; 8 positions match TRBD2. Germline V lookup: CDR1 SGHKS, CDR2 YYEKEE (reference sequence). V trimming: 3 bases; J trimming: 8 bases; junction bases outside the gene matches: 10. This CDR3 region has 15 residues. CDR3 sequence: CASSSGRGGRDEQFF. The CDR3 nucleotides read TGTGCCAGCAGCTCCGGTCGGGGGGGCCGGGATGAGCAGTTCTTC.

V usage is TRBV11-3 and J usage is TRBJ2-1; 12 bases are shared with TRBD2. Per the germline V gene, CDR1 is SGHNT and CDR2 is YENEEA. J lost 4 bases, V lost 3 bases, and 7 bases had no gene match. The CDR3 totals 17 residues. The CDR3 nucleotides read TGTGCCAGCAGCTTTACTAGCGGGGGGTCCCTATACAATGAGCAGTTCTTC. It is translated as CASSFTSGGSLYNEQFF.

This chain connects TRBV28 to TRBJ2-1, with D maybe TRBD2 (6 bases). From germline, CDR1 is MDHEN and CDR2 SYDVKM. The CDR3 loop spans 16 amino acids. V lost 8 bases and J lost 2, with 19 bases in between. CDR3 coding DNA: TGTGCCAGCGGCCCGGGGGTAAGCCGTCCCTACAATGAGCAGTTCTTC. Translated: CASGPGVSRPYNEQFF.

The DNA of the CDR3 is TGTGCCAGCAGCTTAGGGAGTGCATATGGCTACACCTTC. It codes for CASSLGSAYGYTF. This chain links TRBV11-2 with TRBJ1-2; D is uncertain. Germline loops: CDR1 SGHAT, CDR2 FQNNGV. The CDR3 length is 13 residues. V was clipped by 1 base and J by 5 bases, with 8 bases between them.

This rearrangement joins TRBV10-3 to TRBJ2-3, with 12 positions matching TRBD2. Germline V gene data show CDR1 as ENHRY and CDR2 as SYGVKD. The CDR3 sequence is 17 residues long. The junction had 11 bases not matched to a gene; V was cut back by 10 bases and J by 0 bases. As DNA, the CDR3 is TGTGCCACCGAGAGGACTAGCGGGGACTCTAGCACAGATACGCAGTATTTT. Its protein product is CATERTSGDSSTDTQYF.

The rearrangement uses TRBV10-1 and TRBJ2-3, with 7 bases that match TRBD2. CDR3 length: 13 amino acids. J lost 3 bases, V lost 6 bases, and 3 bases had no gene match. Germline V gene sequence: CDR1 WNHNN, CDR2 SYGVQD (reference sequence). The CDR3 bases are TGCGCCAGCAGAAATAGCGGGACAGATACGCAGTATTTT. It specifies CASRNSGTDTQYF.

This clone has a single count. The chain employs TRBV10-1 and TRBJ2-1; 8 positions match TRBD2. CDR1 is WNHNN and CDR2 is SYGVQD in the germline V gene (reference sequence). CDR3 length: 19 residues. Trimming took 4 bases from V and 7 from J; bases not matched to a gene: 21. The CDR3 sequence is CASSGPTPFPGGFGNEQFF. CDR3 DNA sequence: TGCGCCAGCAGTGGACCAACCCCTTTCCCGGGAGGGTTTGGGAATGAGCAGTTCTTC.

This chain uses TRBV13 with TRBJ2-7, with TRBD1 identical over 7 bases. The germline gives CDR1 PRHDT, CDR2 FYEKMQ (reference sequence). The length of the CDR3 is 15 residues. V lost 2 bases and J lost 4; bases outside the gene matches: 8. CDR3 bases: TGTGCCAGCAGCTTAAGGCAGGGGGTAGTATACGAGCAGTACTTC. Protein sequence: CASSLRQGVVYEQYF. Supplemented by reference TRBV13 and TRBJ2-7, the full variable domain reads AAGVIQSPRHLIKEKRETATLKCYPIPRHDTVYWYQQGPGQDPQFLISFYEKMQSDKGSIPDRFSAQQFSDYHSELNMSSLELGDSALYFCASSLRQGVVYEQYFGPGTRLTVT.

V usage is TRBV4-1 and J usage is TRBJ2-7, with TRBD2 matching over 10 bases. Trimming at V came to 0 bases and at J to 0 bases, leaving 11 bases not matched to a gene. Germline V lookup: CDR1 MGHRA, CDR2 YSYEKL. The CDR3 sequence is 19 residues long. CDR3 DNA: TGCGCCAGCAGCCAAGAGCAGCTAGCGGGAGCGTCGAACTCCTACGAGCAGTACTTC. Translating it yields CASSQEQLAGASNSYEQYF.

This clone was seen just once. The V and J genes are TRBV6-6 and TRBJ1-3, with D unresolved. The CDR3 is 16 amino acids. V was clipped by 2 bases and J by 0 bases, with 11 bases between them. Germline V gene data show CDR1 as MNHNY and CDR2 as SVGAGI (reference sequence). CDR3 residues: CASSYIPWSSGNTIYF. CDR3 coding DNA: TGTGCCAGCAGTTACATACCGTGGAGCTCTGGAAACACCATATATTTT.

This clone occurred many times. The DNA for the CDR3 is TGTGCCAGCAGTGAATATGGGACAGGGGCCTATGGCTACACCTTC. Residues: CASSEYGTGAYGYTF. This chain uses TRBV25-1 with TRBJ1-2, with 10 bases identical to TRBD1. J lost 4 bases, V lost 0 bases, and 2 bases had no gene match. Germline assignment: CDR1 MGHDK and CDR2 SYGVNS. The CDR3 consists of 15 residues.

J is TRBJ2-6 and V is TRBV27; 7 positions match TRBD2. The germline gives CDR1 MNHEY, CDR2 SMNVEV (reference sequence). The CDR3 extends over 18 amino acids. After removal of 8 bases from V and 2 bases from J, the junction contained 15 bases not matched to a gene. CDR3 protein: CASLRTGGRLTGANVLTF. CDR3 nucleotides: TGTGCCAGCCTCAGGACTGGCGGGAGACTAACTGGGGCCAACGTCCTGACTTTC.

This chain links TRBV15 with TRBJ2-1; TRBD2 agrees at 9 bases. Looked up from germline, CDR1 is LNHNV and CDR2 is YYDKDF (reference sequence). Germline trimming cut 1 base from V and 6 bases from J; bases unmatched to any gene: 7. The CDR3 runs to 16 residues. The CDR3 region has the DNA TGTGCCACCAGCAGAGTGCTAGCGGGAAGGTCCAATGAGCAGTTCTTC. Translation: CATSRVLAGRSNEQFF.

This rearrangement joins TRBV6-6 to TRBJ2-1, with TRBD2 identical over 8 bases. The CDR3 is made up of 19 amino acids. CDR1 is MNHNY and CDR2 is SVGAGI in the germline V gene (reference sequence). V was clipped by 5 bases and J by 0 bases; unmatched bases: 15. The DNA of the CDR3 is TGTGCCAGCAGTCCCCTTGGTGCGGGGGGCCAGAGCTCCTACAATGAGCAGTTCTTC. Protein sequence: CASSPLGAGGQSSYNEQFF.

This clone has only one observation. The V and J genes are TRBV9 and TRBJ2-5, with 10 bases fitting TRBD2. Germline lookup yields CDR1 SGDLS and CDR2 YYNGEE. The CDR3 is 14 residues long. The ends lost 4 bases at V and 5 bases at J; junction bases unmatched: 5. The CDR3 region has the DNA TGTGCCAGCAGCACAAAACTAGCGGGGGAGACCCAGTACTTC. This encodes CASSTKLAGETQYF.

Only one count was recorded for this clone. The chain carries TRBV29-1 and TRBJ2-4; 14 bases map to TRBD2. The CDR3 runs to 15 residues. Germline values: CDR1 SQVTM, CDR2 ANQGSEA. J was trimmed by 7 bases and V by 6 bases; bases with no gene match: 8. This chain's CDR3 is CSVTSGTSGSNIQYF. The DNA of the CDR3 is TGCAGCGTCACGTCCGGGACTAGCGGGAGTAACATTCAGTACTTC.

J is TRBJ2-2 and V is TRBV29-1, with TRBD1 identical over 8 bases. Germline values: CDR1 SQVTM, CDR2 ANQGSEA. The V and J ends lost 4 bases and 7 bases, in that order; junction bases with no gene match: 11. CDR3 size: 15 residues. CDR3 DNA: TGCAGCGTTGGATCGGACAGGGTAGGAATCGGGGAGCTGTTTTTT. This gives the protein CSVGSDRVGIGELFF.

About this clone itself: The sample holds other DNA sequences that translate to the same CDR3. The chain is built from TRBV7-9 and TRBJ1-5; D ambiguous. The germline gives CDR1 SEHNR, CDR2 FQNEAQ (reference sequence). The CDR3 is made up of 12 amino acids. Trimming took off 6 bases at V and 4 bases at J, with 7 bases between the two ends. CDR3 sequence (DNA): TGTGCCAGCAGTTCAGGAAATCAGCCCCAGCATTTT. It codes for CASSSGNQPQHF.

The chain couples TRBV2 to TRBJ1-2; D ambiguous. This CDR3 has 11 residues. Germline CDR1 reads SNHLY; CDR2 reads FYNNEI. V was shortened by 10 bases and J by 4 bases, with 10 bases between the two germline ends. The CDR3 loop reads CATYSSYGYTF. Here the CDR3 DNA reads TGTGCCACCTACAGCAGCTATGGCTACACCTTC.

The J gene is TRBJ1-6, the V gene TRBV6-2 or TRBV6-3; 7 bases line up with TRBD1. This CDR3 spans 18 amino acids. After removal of 0 bases from V and 5 bases from J, the junction contained 10 bases not matched to a gene. CDR1 and CDR2 from the germline V gene are MNHEY and SVGEGT. CDR3 DNA sequence: TGTGCCAGCAGTTACTCGACAGTGGACAGGCCTAATAATTCACCCCTCCACTTT. Translating it yields CASSYSTVDRPNNSPLHF.